The next 2 T cell receptor beta chains were all read from a single sample in a study of shared clonotypes between healthy human individuals. Clones were read by immunoSEQ multiplex PCR, and TCRdb kept only the in-frame ones, dropping some. The sample shows approximately 460,000 clones, about 74% of them seen only once. The specimen sequenced was PBMCs. Receptor source: a woman aged 40 to 49 in good health. Some clones in this sample may be carry-over from other donors' samples.

Comments on this clone: The junction departs from the called germline gene at one end, perhaps through a read error. Other DNA sequences in this sample translate to the same CDR3. This chain links TRBV29-1 with TRBJ2-5, with D possibly called TRBD1 or TRBD2 (6 bases each). Germline V gene lookup returns CDR1 SQVTM and CDR2 ANQGSEA. This CDR3 region has 14 residues. The chain's CDR3 is CSVEDRGTGETQYF. The CDR3 coding sequence is TGCAGCGTTGAAGATAGGGGGACTGGAGAGACGCAGTACTTC.

In this sample, this clone turned up a few times. The chain links TRBV5-1 to TRBJ2-7; the D is unclear. The length of the CDR3 is 15 residues. With 0 bases removed from V and 2 bases from J, the gap between germline ends came to 12 bases. Germline CDR1 reads SGHRS; CDR2 reads YFSETQ. CDR3 region: CASSLDLTSTYEQYF. CDR3 sequence (DNA): TGCGCCAGCAGCTTGGATCTGACGTCAACCTACGAGCAGTACTTC.